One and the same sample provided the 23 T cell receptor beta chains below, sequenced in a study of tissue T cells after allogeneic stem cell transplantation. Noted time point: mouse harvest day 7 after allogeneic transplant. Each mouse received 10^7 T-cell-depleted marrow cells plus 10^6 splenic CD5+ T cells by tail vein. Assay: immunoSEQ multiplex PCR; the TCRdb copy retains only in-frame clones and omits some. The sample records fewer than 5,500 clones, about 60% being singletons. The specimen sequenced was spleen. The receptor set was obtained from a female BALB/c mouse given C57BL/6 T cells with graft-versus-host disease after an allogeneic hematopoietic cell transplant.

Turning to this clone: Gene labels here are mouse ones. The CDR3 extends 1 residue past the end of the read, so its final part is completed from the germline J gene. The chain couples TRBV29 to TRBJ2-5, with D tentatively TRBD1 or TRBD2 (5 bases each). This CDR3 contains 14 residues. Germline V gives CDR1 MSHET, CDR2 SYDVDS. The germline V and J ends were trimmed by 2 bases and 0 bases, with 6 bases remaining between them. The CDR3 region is CASSLRDNQDTQYF. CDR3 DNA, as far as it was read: TGTGCTAGCAGTTTACGGGACAACCAAGACACCCAGTAC.

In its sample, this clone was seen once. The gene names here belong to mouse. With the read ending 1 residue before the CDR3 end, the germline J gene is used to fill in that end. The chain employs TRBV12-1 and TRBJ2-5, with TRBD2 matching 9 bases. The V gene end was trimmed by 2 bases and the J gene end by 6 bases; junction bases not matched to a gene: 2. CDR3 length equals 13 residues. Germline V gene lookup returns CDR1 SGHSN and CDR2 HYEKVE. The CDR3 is CASSPDWGDTQYF. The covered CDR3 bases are TGTGCCAGCTCTCCTGACTGGGGGGACACCCAGTAC.

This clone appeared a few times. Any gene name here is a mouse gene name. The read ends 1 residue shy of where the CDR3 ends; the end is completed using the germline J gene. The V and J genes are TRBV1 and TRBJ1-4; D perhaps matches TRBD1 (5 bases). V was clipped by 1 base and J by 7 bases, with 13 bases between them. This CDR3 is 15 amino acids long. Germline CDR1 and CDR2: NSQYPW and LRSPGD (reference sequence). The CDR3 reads CTCSAGGQVGERLFF. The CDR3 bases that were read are TGCACCTGCAGTGCAGGAGGACAAGTGGGCGAAAGATTATTT.

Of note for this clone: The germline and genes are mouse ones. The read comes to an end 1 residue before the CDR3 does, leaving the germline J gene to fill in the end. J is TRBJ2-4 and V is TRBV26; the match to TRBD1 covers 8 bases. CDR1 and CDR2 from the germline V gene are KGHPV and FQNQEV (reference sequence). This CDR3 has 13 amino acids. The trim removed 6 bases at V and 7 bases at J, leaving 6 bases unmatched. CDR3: CASSLTGGDTLYF. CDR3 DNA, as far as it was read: TGTGCCAGCAGCCTTACAGGGGGAGACACCTTGTAC. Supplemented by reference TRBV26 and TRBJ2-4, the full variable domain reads NSKVIQTPRYLVKGQGQKAKMRCIPEKGHPVVFWYQQNKNNEFKFLINFQNQEVLQQIDMTEKRFSAECPSNSPCSLEIQSSEAGDSALYLCASSLTGGDTLYFGAGTRLSVL.

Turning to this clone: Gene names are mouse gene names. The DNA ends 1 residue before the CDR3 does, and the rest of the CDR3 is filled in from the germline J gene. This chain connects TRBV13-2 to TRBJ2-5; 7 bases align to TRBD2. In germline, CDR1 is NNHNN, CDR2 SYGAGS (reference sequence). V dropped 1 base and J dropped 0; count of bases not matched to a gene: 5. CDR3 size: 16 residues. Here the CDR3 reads CASGDLGGLNQDTQYF. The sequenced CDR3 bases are TGTGCCAGCGGTGATTTGGGGGGTCTTAACCAAGACACCCAGTAC.

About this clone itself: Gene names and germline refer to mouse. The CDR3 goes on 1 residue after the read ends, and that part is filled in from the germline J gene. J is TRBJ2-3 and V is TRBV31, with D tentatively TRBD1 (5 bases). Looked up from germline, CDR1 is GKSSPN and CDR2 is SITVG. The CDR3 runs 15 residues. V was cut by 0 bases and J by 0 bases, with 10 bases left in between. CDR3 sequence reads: CAWSLGRASAETLYF. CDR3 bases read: TGTGCCTGGAGTCTAGGCAGGGCTAGTGCAGAAACGCTGTAT. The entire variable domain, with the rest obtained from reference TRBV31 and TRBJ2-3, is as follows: AQTIHQWPVAEIKAVGSPLSLGCTIKGKSSPNLYWYWQATGGTLQQLFYSITVGQVESVVQLNLSASRPKDDQFILSTEKLLLSHSGFYLCAWSLGRASAETLYFGSGTRLTVL.

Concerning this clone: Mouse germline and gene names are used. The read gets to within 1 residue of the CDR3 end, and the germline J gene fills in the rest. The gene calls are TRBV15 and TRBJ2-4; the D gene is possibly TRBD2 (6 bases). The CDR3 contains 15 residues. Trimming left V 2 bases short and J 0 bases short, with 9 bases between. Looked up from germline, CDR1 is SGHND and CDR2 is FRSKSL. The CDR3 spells CASSLPGTSQNTLYF. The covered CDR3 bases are TGTGCCAGCAGTTTACCTGGGACTAGTCAAAACACCTTGTAC.

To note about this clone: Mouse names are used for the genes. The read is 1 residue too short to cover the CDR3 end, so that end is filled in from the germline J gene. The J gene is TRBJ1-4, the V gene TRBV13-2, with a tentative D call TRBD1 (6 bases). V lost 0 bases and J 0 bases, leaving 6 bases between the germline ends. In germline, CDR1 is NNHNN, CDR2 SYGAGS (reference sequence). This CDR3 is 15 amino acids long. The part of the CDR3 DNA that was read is TGTGCCAGCGGTGATGGGGACATTTCCAACGAAAGATTATTT. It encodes CASGDGDISNERLF. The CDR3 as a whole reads CASGDGDISNERLFF.

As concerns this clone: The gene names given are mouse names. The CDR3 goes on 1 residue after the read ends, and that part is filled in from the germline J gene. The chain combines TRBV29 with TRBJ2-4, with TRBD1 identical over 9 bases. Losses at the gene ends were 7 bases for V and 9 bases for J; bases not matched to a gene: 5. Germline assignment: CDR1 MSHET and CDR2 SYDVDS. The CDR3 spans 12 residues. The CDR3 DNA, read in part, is TGTGCTAGCAACCCGGGACAGGGAACCTTGTAC. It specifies CASNPGQGTLY. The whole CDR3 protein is CASNPGQGTLYF.

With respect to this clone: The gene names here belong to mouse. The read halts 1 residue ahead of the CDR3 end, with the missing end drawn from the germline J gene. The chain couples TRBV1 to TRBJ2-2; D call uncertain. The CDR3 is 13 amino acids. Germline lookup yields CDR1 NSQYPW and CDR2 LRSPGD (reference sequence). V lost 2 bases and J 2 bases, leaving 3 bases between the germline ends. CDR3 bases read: TGCACCTGCAGTGCACAGAACACCGGGCAGCTCTAC. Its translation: CTCSAQNTGQLY. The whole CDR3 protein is CTCSAQNTGQLYF.

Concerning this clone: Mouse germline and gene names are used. Partial CDR3 DNA: TGTGCCAGCAGTGATGAGGCTGGGGGAAACACCTTGTAC. It is translated as CASSDEAGGNTLY. The CDR3 as a whole reads CASSDEAGGNTLYF. The rearrangement uses TRBV13-1 and TRBJ2-4; 7 positions match TRBD2. The CDR3 extends 1 residue past the end of the read, so its final part is completed from the germline J gene. V was clipped by 0 bases and J by 5 bases; unmatched bases: 3. The germline CDR1 and CDR2 sequences are NSHNY and SYGAGN. The length of the CDR3 is 14 residues.

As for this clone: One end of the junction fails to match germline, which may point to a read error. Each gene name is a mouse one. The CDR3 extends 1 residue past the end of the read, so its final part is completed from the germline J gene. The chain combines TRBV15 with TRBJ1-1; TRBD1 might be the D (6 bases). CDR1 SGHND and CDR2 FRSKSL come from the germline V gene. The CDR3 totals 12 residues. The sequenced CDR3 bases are TGTGCCAGCAGTTTAGGGGACACCGAAGTCTTC. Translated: CASSLGDTEVF. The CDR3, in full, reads CASSLGDTEVFF.

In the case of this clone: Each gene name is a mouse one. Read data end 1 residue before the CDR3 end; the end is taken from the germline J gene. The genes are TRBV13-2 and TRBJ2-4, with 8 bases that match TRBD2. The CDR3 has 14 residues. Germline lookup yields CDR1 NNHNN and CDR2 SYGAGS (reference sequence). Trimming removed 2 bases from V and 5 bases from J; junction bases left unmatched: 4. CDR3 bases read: TGTGCCAGCGGTGAATCCCTGGGGGGAAACACCTTGTAC. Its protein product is CASGESLGGNTLY. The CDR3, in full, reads CASGESLGGNTLYF.

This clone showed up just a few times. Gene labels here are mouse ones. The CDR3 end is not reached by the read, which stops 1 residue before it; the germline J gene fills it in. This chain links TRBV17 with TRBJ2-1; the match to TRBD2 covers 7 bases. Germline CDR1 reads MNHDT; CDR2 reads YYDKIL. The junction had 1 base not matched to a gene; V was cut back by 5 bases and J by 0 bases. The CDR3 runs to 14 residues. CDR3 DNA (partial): TGTGCTAGCAGTCTGGGGGATAACTATGCTGAGCAGTTC. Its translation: CASSLGDNYAEQF. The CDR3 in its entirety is CASSLGDNYAEQFF. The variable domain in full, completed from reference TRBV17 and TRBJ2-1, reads DTTVKQNPRYKLARVGKPVNLICSQTMNHDTMYWYQKKPNQAPKLLLFYYDKILNREADTFEKFQSSRPNNSFCSLYIGSAGLEYSAMYLCASSLGDNYAEQFFGPGTRLTVL.

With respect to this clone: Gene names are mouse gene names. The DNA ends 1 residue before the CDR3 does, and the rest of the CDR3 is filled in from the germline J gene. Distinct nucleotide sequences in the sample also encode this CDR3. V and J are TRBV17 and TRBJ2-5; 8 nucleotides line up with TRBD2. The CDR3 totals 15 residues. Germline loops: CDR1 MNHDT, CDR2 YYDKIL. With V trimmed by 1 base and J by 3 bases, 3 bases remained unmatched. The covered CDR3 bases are TGTGCTAGCAGTAGAGGGGGGGGGCGGCAAGACACCCAGTAC. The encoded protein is CASSRGGGRQDTQY. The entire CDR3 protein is CASSRGGGRQDTQYF.

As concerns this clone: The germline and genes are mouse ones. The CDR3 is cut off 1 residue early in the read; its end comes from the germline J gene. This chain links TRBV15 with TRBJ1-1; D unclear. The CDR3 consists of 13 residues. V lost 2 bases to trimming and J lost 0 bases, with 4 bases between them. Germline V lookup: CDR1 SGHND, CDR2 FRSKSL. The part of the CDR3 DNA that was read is TGTGCCAGCAGTTTATCTGCAAACACAGAAGTCTTC. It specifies CASSLSANTEVF. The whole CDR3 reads CASSLSANTEVFF.

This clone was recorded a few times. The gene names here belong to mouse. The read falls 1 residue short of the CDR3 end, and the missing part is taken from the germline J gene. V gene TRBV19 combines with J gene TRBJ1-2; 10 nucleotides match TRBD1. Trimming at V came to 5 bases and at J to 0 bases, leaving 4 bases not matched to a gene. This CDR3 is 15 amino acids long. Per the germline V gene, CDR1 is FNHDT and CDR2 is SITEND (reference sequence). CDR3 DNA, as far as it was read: TGTGCCAGCAGCCGACAGGGGGCGTCAAACTCCGACTACACC. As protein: CASSRQGASNSDYT. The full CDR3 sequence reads CASSRQGASNSDYTF.

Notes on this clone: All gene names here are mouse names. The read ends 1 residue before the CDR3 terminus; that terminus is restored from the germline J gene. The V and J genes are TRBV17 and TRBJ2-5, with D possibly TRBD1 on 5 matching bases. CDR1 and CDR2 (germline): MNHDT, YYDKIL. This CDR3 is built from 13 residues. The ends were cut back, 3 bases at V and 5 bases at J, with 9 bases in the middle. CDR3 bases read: TGTGCTAGCAGTAGCTCAGGGAGAGACACCCAGTAC. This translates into CASSSSGRDTQY. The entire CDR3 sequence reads CASSSSGRDTQYF.

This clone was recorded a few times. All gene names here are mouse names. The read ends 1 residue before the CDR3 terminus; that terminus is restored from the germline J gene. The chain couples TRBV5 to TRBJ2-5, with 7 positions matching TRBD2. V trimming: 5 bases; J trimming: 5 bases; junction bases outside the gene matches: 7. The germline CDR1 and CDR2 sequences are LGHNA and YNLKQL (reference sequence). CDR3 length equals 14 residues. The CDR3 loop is CASSVSGGADTQYF. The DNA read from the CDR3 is TGTGCCAGCAGCGTTTCTGGGGGAGCAGACACCCAGTAC.

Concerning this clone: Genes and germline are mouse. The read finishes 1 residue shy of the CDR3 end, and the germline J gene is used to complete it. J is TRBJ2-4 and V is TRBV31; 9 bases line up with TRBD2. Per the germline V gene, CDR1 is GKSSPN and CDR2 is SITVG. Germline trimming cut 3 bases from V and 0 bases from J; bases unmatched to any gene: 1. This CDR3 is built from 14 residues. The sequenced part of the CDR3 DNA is TGTGCCTGGAGGACTGGGGGTAGTCAAAACACCTTGTAC. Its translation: CAWRTGGSQNTLY. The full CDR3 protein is CAWRTGGSQNTLYF.

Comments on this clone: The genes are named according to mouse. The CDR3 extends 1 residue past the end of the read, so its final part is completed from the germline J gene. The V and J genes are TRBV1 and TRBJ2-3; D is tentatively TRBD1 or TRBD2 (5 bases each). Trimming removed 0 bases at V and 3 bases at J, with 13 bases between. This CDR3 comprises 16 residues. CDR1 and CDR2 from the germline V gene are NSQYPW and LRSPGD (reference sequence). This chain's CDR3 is CTCSADGAGKAETLYF. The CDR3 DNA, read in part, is TGCACCTGCAGTGCAGATGGGGCAGGGAAGGCAGAAACGCTGTAT.

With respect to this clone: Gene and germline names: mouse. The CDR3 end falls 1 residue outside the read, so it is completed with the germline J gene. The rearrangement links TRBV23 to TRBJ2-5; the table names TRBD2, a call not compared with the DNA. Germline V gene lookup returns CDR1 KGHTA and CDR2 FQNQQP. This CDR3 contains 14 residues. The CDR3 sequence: CSSSQGGAQDTQYF. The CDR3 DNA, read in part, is TGCTCCAGCAGTCAAGGGGGGGCGCAGGACACCCAGTAC.

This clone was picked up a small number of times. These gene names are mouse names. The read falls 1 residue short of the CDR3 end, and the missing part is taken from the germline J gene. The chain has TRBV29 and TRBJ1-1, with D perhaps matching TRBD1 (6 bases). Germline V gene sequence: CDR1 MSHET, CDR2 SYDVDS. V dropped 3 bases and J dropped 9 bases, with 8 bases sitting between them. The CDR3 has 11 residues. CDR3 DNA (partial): TGTGCTAGCAGTTTGGGGACAAAAGTCTTC. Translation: CASSLGTKVF. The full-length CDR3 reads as CASSLGTKVFF.